Given below is one T cell receptor beta chain in context. Its antigen remains unidentified. Each TCR beta cDNA library carried unique molecular identifiers. MiXCR, run by TCRdb on the PCR reads, gives a single entry per CDR3 protein. The sample lists hundreds of thousands of distinct CDR3 sequences; 45% were seen once. This sample was included in a study of post-analysis software for immune sequencing data. Whole-study findings and limits: Controls had lower frequencies than patients of roughly five TRBV segments, which included TRBV5-6, TRBV5-1 and TRBV20-1.

Germline V lookup: CDR1 SGHVS, CDR2 FQNEAQ. Trimming shortened V by 5 bases and J by 2 bases, and 16 bases separated the two germline ends. The CDR3 has 16 residues. The chain links TRBV7-8 to TRBJ1-5; D is unclear. The sequence was collected from a girl aged 5 to 17 with multiple sclerosis. The specimen was blood. CDR3 DNA: TGTGCCAGCAGCCTGTCGCGAACGTACGGCAATCAGCCCCAGCATTTT. Amino acids: CASSLSRTYGNQPQHF.